This T cell receptor beta chain was identified in a study of technical replicates of blood from several donors. Produced via immunoSEQ multiplex PCR; TCRdb's table is partial and in-frame only. The table includes some 80,000 clones, approximately 92% detected once. The CDR3 runs to 15 residues. V was pared by 6 bases and J by 0 bases, with 7 bases of the junction left unmatched. Germline V gene sequence: CDR1 LNHDA, CDR2 SQIVND (reference sequence). The sequenced material came from T cells isolated from PBMCs. This TCR was sampled from a human donor in good health. V usage is TRBV19 and J usage is TRBJ2-7; 8 bases are a match to TRBD1. The CDR3 reads CASRTFGTGSYEQYF. For the CDR3, the DNA is TGTGCCAGTAGAACCTTCGGGACAGGCTCCTACGAGCAGTACTTC. Combining the CDR3 with reference TRBV19 and TRBJ2-7 gives the whole variable domain DGGITQSPKYLFRKEGQNVTLSCEQNLNHDAMYWYRQDPGQGLRLIYYSQIVNDFQKGDIAEGYSVSREKKESFPLTVTSAQKNPTAFYLCASRTFGTGSYEQYFGPGTRLTVT.